A selection of T cell receptor beta chains follows, all from one sample in a study of blood T cell repertoires in COVID-19. Repertoires were generated with immunoSEQ multiplex PCR, while TCRdb's copy carries only in-frame clones and drops some. This sample has 80,000 to 100,000 clones, with 78% found just once. The material sequenced was peripheral blood. The receptors originated from a human donor in a cohort sampled during active COVID-19. Both conserved end residues are part of each CDR3. The D gene is left open where the match is weak. Rows may omit the clone size; those that give it use once, few, many or a size class.

j_call,v_call,d_call,clone_size,cdr3_length,cdr3_nt,cdr3_aa
TRBJ2-2,TRBV19,TRBD2,few,15,TGTGCCAGTGTGGAGGGGACTAGATTTACCGGGGAGCTGTTTTTT,CASVEGTRFTGELFF
TRBJ2-7,TRBV5-1,TRBD1,once,15,TGCGCCAGCAGGTCAGTGGGACAGGGGGGCGACGAGCAGTACTTC,CASRSVGQGGDEQYF
TRBJ1-5,TRBV3-1/TRBV3-2,NA,once,15,TGTGCCAGCAGCCAAGTAAGACAGGTCCGTCAGCCCCAGCATTTT,CASSQVRQVRQPQHF
TRBJ2-1,TRBV25-1,TRBD2,NA,16,TGTGCCAGCAGTGATCATAGCGGGAGCTCCTACAATGAGCAGTTCTTC,CASSDHSGSSYNEQFF
TRBJ2-3,TRBV7-9,TRBD2,NA,16,TGTGCCAGCAGCTCGCCGACTAGCGGGCCCACAGATACGCAGTATTTT,CASSSPTSGPTDTQYF
TRBJ2-3,TRBV18,NA,NA,13,TGTGCCAGCTCACCGTCCGTATCAGATACGCAGTATTTT,CASSPSVSDTQYF
TRBJ1-1,TRBV19,NA,NA,16,TGTGCCAGTAGTATAGGCCTCAGGGACATGAACACTGAAGCTTTCTTT,CASSIGLRDMNTEAFF
TRBJ1-1,TRBV6-2/TRBV6-3,NA,NA,11,TGTGCCAGCAGTTGGGGAGATGAAGCTTTCTTT,CASSWGDEAFF
TRBJ1-5,TRBV9,NA,few,14,TGTGCCAGCAGCGAAGGACTGAGCAATCAGCCCCAGCATTTT,CASSEGLSNQPQHF
TRBJ1-1,TRBV28,NA,NA,15,TGTGCCAGCACCATGGGGGGGCGGCGCGGCACTGAAGCTTTCTTT,CASTMGGRRGTEAFF
TRBJ2-7,TRBV27,NA,few,14,TGTGCCAGCAGCCTCCAGGGTACTGACTACGAGCAGTACTTC,CASSLQGTDYEQYF
TRBJ2-7,TRBV12-3/TRBV12-4,TRBD1,few,13,TGTGCCAGCAGTTTAAAGGGGGCTGGAGAGCAGTACTTC,CASSLKGAGEQYF
TRBJ1-1,TRBV19,NA,NA,13,TGTGCCAGTAGTATAAGCCTCGACACTGAAGCTTTCTTT,CASSISLDTEAFF
TRBJ2-7,TRBV6-1,NA,NA,14,TGTGCCAGCAGTGAAGCATTAGGGGGCTACGAGCAGTACTTC,CASSEALGGYEQYF
TRBJ1-4,TRBV16,TRBD1,NA,14,TGTGCCAGCAACTCGGGACAGGGTAATGAAAAACTGTTTTTT,CASNSGQGNEKLFF
TRBJ2-1,TRBV6-6,TRBD2,NA,16,TGTGCCAGCAGTTACCCCGGGGGGGTATCTGAGAATGAGCAGTTCTTC,CASSYPGGVSENEQFF
TRBJ1-1,TRBV4-1,NA,NA,14,TGCGCCAGCAGCCAAGACAGGGGTAGGACTGAAGCTTTCTTT,CASSQDRGRTEAFF